These T cell receptor beta chains were read from a single sample in a study of blood T cells in healthy people across ages. TCRdb reprocessed the 5' RACE reads with MiXCR, giving one entry per CDR3 protein. The sample lists 1.6 million or so distinct CDR3 sequences; about 35% were seen once. The sample was blood. The receptors stem from a young woman in good health. Each CDR3 is given with its conserved first and last residue. D genes are given only for firm matches. Not every row has a clone size; where given, it reads once, few, many or a size class.

CASSLGWGETYEQYF | TGCGCCAGCAGCCTTGGCTGGGGGGAGACCTACGAGCAGTACTTC | TRBJ2-7 | . | 15 | . | TRBV4-1
CASSYPLVASNTGELFF | TGTGCCAGCAGTTACCCCCTCGTAGCGTCGAACACCGGGGAGCTGTTTTTT | TRBJ2-2 | . | 17 | . | TRBV6-6
CASSEALTSGYNEQFF | TGTGCCAGCAGTGAAGCCCTAACTAGCGGGTACAATGAGCAGTTCTTC | TRBJ2-1 | TRBD2 | 16 | . | TRBV6-1
CAWENAYEQYF | TGTGCCTGGGAGAATGCCTACGAGCAGTACTTC | TRBJ2-7 | . | 11 | once | TRBV30
CASSQRAGDNYGYTF | TGCGCCAGCAGCCAGCGGGCAGGGGACAACTATGGCTACACCTTC | TRBJ1-2 | . | 15 | few | TRBV4-1
CASSPRAVSSYGCTF | TGTGCCAGCAGCCCTCGGGCCGTATCTTCGTATGGCTGCACCTTC | TRBJ1-2 | . | 15 | . | TRBV9
CASSLGLGDRDYNEQFF | TGTGCCAGCAGCTTAGGCCTAGGGGACAGGGACTACAATGAGCAGTTCTTC | TRBJ2-1 | TRBD1 | 17 | few | TRBV13
CASSLDGSSGELFF | TGTGCCAGCAGCTTAGATGGGTCTTCGGGGGAGCTGTTTTTT | TRBJ2-2 | . | 14 | . | TRBV11-2
CASSFIGYEQYF | TGTGCCAGCAGTTTTATAGGTTACGAGCAGTACTTC | TRBJ2-7 | . | 12 | many | TRBV12-3/TRBV12-4
CASSVAGTGVLDEQFF | TGTGCCAGCAGCGTAGCAGGGACAGGGGTATTAGATGAGCAGTTCTTC | TRBJ2-1 | TRBD1 | 16 | . | TRBV9
CAWRRGGAYEQYF | TGTGCCTGGAGGCGGGGGGGCGCCTACGAGCAGTACTTC | TRBJ2-7 | TRBD2 | 13 | few | TRBV30
CAGSLSGRPYEQYF | TGTGCCGGCAGTTTAAGCGGGCGTCCATACGAGCAGTACTTC | TRBJ2-7 | . | 14 | . | TRBV27
CGVSAKNIQYF | TGCGGTGTCTCGGCCAAAAACATTCAGTACTTC | TRBJ2-4 | . | 11 | many | TRBV29-1
CASSGRDQIGTEAFF | TGTGCCAGCAGCGGCCGGGACCAAATTGGAACTGAAGCTTTCTTT | TRBJ1-1 | . | 15 | . | TRBV9
CASSNSGAGGMEQYF | TGTGCCAGCAGTAACTCCGGGGCAGGGGGAATGGAACAGTACTTC | TRBJ2-7 | TRBD1 | 15 | once | TRBV12-3/TRBV12-4
CASSQAVSQETQYF | TGTGCCAGCAGCCAAGCGGTCAGCCAAGAGACCCAGTACTTC | TRBJ2-5 | . | 14 | . | TRBV3-1
CASSLDLLGGGAPQETQYF | TGTGCCAGCAGCTTAGATCTCCTCGGCGGGGGCGCTCCACAAGAGACCCAGTACTTC | TRBJ2-5 | . | 19 | . | TRBV11-2
CASSQDLGGEQYF | TGCGCCAGCAGCCAAGACCTGGGGGGGGAGCAGTACTTC | TRBJ2-7 | TRBD2 | 13 | few | TRBV4-1
CATMLRDRGGEQYF | TGTGCCACAATGCTCCGGGACAGGGGAGGCGAGCAGTACTTC | TRBJ2-7 | TRBD1 | 14 | many | TRBV15
CASISPAGGGNEQFF | TGTGCCAGCATCTCCCCTGCGGGAGGAGGGAATGAGCAGTTCTTC | TRBJ2-1 | TRBD2 | 15 | few | TRBV27
CASSQTPGRNYEQYF | TGTGCCAGCAGCCAGACCCCCGGGAGGAATTACGAGCAGTACTTC | TRBJ2-7 | TRBD2 | 15 | . | TRBV12-3/TRBV12-4
CASSLVAGGRGETQYF | TGTGCCAGCAGCTTAGTCGCGGGGGGCCGAGGAGAGACCCAGTACTTC | TRBJ2-5 | TRBD2 | 16 | . | TRBV7-2
CASRRGGTVETQYF | TGTGCCAGCAGGAGGGGGGGAACCGTGGAGACCCAGTACTTC | TRBJ2-5 | . | 14 | . | TRBV6-5
CASSVHLYTDTQYF | TGTGCCAGCAGCGTACATCTCTACACAGATACGCAGTATTTT | TRBJ2-3 | . | 14 | few | TRBV9
CASSLTPKGDNSPLHF | TGTGCCAGCAGTTTAACGCCGAAGGGTGATAATTCACCCCTCCACTTT | TRBJ1-6 | . | 16 | . | TRBV27
CSAPIGQGALTEAFF | TGCAGTGCCCCCATAGGTCAGGGGGCTTTAACTGAAGCTTTCTTT | TRBJ1-1 | TRBD1 | 15 | . | TRBV20-1
CASSVGPLDTEAFF | TGTGCCAGCAGCGTGGGACCTTTGGACACTGAAGCTTTCTTT | TRBJ1-1 | . | 14 | . | TRBV6-1
CSATATGPNTEAFF | TGCAGTGCCACAGCCACGGGCCCGAACACTGAAGCTTTCTTT | TRBJ1-1 | . | 14 | . | TRBV20-1
CASSDGSARTDTQYF | TGCGCCAGCAGTGATGGTAGCGCGCGCACAGATACGCAGTATTTT | TRBJ2-3 | . | 15 | few | TRBV10-1